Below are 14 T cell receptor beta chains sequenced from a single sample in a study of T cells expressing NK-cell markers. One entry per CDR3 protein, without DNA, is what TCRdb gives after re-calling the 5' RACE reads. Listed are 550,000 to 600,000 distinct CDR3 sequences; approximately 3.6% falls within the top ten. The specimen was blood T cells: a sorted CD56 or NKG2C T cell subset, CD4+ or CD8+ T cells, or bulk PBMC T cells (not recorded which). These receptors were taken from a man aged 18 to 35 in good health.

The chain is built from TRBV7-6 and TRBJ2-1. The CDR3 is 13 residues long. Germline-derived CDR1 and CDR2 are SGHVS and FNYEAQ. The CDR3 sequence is CASSFLVGEEQFF.

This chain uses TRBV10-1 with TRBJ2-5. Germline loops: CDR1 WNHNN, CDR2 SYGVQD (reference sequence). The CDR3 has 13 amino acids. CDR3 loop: CASSELELETQYF.

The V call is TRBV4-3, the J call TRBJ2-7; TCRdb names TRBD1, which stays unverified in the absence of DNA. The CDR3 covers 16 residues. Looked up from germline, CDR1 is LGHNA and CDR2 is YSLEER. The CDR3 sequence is CASSQDWGQGSYEQYF.

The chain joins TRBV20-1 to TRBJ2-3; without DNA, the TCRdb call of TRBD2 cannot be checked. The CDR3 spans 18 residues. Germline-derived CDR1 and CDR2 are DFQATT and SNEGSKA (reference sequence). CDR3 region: CSASSVIAEGLGADTQYF.

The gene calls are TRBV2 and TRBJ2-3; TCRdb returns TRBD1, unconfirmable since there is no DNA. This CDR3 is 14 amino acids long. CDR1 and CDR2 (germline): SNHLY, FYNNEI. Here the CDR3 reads CASPERGFTDTQYF.

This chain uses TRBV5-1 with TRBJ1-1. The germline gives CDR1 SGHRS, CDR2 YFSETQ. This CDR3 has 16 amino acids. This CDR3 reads CASSLDPVQSHTEAFF.

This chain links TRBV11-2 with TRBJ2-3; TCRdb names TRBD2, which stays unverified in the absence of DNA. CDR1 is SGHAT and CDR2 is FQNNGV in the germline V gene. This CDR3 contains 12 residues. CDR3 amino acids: CASSAGPYTQYF.

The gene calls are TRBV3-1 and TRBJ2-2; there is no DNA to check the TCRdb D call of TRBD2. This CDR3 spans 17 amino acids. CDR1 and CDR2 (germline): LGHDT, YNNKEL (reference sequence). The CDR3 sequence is CASSPAGGFGHTGELFF.

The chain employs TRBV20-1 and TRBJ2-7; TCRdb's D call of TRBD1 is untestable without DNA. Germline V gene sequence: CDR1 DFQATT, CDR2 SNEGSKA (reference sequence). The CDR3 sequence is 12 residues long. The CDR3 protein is CSATGTDYEQYF.

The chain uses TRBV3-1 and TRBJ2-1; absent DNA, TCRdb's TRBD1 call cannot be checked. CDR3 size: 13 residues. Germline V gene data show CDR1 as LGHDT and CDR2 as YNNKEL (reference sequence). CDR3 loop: CASSLIIGDEQFF.

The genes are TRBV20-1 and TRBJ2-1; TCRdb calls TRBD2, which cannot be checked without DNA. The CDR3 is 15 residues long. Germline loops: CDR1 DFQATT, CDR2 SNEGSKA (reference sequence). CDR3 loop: CSAPLAGGPYNEQFF.

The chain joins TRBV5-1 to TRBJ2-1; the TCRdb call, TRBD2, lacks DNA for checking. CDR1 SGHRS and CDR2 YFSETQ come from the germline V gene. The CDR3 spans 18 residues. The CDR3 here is CASSLVRLAGGQNAEQFF. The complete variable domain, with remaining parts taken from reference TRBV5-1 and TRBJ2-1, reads KAGVTQTPRYLIKTRGQQVTLSCSPISGHRSVSWYQQTPGQGLQFLFEYFSETQRNKGNFPGRFSGRQFSNSRSEMNVSTLELGDSALYLCASSLVRLAGGQNAEQFFGPGTRLTVL.

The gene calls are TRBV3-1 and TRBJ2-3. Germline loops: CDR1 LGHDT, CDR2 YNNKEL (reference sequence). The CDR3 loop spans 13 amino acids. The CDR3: CASSAELEDTQYF.

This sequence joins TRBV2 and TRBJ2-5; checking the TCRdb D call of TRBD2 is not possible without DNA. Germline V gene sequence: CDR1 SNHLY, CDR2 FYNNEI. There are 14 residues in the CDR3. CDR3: CASSGTSGQETQYF.